The next 3 T cell receptor beta chains were all read from a single sample in a study of human T cells and chemical hapten exposure. TCRdb passed the RACE reads through MiXCR, listing each CDR3 protein once. The sample shows around 110,000 distinct CDR3 sequences, 9.5% to 13% of them seen only once. Specified time point: patch test 1, 2 weeks after DPC sensitization. Specified treatment: therapeutic diphenylcyclopropenone sensitization with weekly scalp DPC. The input for sequencing was whole blood, taken in connection with sensitization to the hapten diphenylcyclopropenone (DPC). These receptors all stem from a woman between 50 and 59 years old with alopecia areata. Some clones in this sample may be carry-over from other donors' samples.

This clonotype has more than one count but fewer than ten. The chain has TRBV6-5 and TRBJ2-5; TRBD2 is a possible D gene (5 bases). Trimming removed 8 bases at V and 2 bases at J, with 15 bases between. Germline CDR1 MNHEY, CDR2 SVGAGI. This CDR3 comprises 14 residues. CDR3 amino acids: CASRRIRLQETQYF. CDR3 nucleotide sequence: TGTGCCAGCCGGAGGATAAGGCTGCAAGAGACCCAGTACTTC.

The chain uses TRBV3-1 and TRBJ2-3, with 13 bases matching TRBD2. Trimming at V came to 4 bases and at J to 3 bases, leaving 7 bases not matched to a gene. The germline V gene encodes CDR1 LGHDT and CDR2 YNNKEL (reference sequence). This CDR3 is 17 amino acids long. CDR3: CASSPSGTSGATDTQYF. For the CDR3, the DNA is TGTGCCAGCAGCCCGTCCGGGACTAGCGGGGCGACAGATACGCAGTATTTT.

The rearrangement joins TRBV20-1 to TRBJ1-1; D is possibly TRBD1 (5 bases). The germline gives CDR1 DFQATT, CDR2 SNEGSKA (reference sequence). There are 14 residues in the CDR3. With 1 base removed from V and 6 bases from J, the gap between germline ends came to 15 bases. In DNA, the CDR3 is TGCAGTGCTAGAGCTAGGCAGGGAGCCCCTGAAGCTTTCTTT. As protein: CSARARQGAPEAFF.